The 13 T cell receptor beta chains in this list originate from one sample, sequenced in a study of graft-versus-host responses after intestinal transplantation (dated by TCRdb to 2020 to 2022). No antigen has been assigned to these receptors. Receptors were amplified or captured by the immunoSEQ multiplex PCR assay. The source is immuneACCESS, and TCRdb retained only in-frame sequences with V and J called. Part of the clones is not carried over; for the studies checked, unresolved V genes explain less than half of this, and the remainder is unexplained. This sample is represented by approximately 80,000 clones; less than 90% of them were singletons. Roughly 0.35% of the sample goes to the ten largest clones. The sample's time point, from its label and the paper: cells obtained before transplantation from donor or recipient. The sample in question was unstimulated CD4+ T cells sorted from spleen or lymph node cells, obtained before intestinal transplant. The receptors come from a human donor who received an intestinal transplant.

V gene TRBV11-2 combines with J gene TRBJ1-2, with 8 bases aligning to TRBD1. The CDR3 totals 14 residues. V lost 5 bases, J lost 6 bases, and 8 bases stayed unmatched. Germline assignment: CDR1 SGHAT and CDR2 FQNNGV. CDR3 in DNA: TGTGCCAGCAGCGCATCAGGGGGCGCGGATGGCTACACCTTC. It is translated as CASSASGGADGYTF.

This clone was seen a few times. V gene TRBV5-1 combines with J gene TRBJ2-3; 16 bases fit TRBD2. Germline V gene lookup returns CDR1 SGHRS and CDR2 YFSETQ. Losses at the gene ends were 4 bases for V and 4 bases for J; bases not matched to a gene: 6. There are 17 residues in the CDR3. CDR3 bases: TGCGCCAGCAGCATCCCCGGGACTAGCGGGGGGGCAGATACGCAGTATTTT. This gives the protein CASSIPGTSGGADTQYF.

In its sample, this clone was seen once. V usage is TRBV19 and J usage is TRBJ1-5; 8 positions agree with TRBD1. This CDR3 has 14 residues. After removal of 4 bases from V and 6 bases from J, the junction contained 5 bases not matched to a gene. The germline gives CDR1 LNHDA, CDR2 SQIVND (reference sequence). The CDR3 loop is CASSTTGEAQPQHF. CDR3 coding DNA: TGTGCCAGTAGTACGACAGGGGAAGCTCAGCCCCAGCATTTT.

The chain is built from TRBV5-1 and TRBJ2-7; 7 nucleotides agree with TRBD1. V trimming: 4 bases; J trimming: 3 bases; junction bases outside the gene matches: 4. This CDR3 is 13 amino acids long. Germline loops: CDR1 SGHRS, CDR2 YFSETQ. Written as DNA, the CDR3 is TGCGCCAGCAGCGTGTACAGGGGCTACGAGCAGTACTTC. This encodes CASSVYRGYEQYF.

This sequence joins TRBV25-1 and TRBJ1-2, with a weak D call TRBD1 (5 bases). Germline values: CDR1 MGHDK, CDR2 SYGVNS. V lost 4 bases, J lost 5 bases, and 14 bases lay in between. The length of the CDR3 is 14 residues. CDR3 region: CASSAETPGYGYTF. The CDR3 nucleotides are TGTGCCAGCAGTGCAGAGACCCCAGGGTATGGCTACACCTTC.

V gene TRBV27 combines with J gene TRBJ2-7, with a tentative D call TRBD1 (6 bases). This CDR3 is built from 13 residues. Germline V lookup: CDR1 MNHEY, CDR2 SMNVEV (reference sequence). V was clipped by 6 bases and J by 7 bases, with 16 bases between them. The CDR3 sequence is CASSTSTGPEQYF. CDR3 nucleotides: TGTGCCAGCAGCACCTCAACAGGGCCAGAGCAGTACTTC.

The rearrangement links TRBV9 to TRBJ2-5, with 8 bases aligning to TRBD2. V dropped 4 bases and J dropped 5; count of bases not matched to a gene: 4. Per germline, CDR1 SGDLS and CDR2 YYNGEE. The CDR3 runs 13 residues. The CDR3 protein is CASSQAGVETQYF. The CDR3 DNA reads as TGTGCCAGCAGCCAAGCGGGGGTTGAGACCCAGTACTTC.

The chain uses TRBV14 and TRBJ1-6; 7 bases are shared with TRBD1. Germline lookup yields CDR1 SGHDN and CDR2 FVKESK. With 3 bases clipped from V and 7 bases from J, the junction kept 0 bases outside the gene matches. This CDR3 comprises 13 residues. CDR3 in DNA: TGTGCCAGCAGCCAGACAGGGAATTCACCCCTCCACTTT. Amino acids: CASSQTGNSPLHF.

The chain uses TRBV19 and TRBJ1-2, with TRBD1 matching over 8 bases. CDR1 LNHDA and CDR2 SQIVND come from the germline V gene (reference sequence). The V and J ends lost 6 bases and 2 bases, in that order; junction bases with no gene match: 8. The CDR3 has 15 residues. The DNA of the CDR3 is TGTGCCAGTAGCCTGACAGGGGTGGTAAACTATGGCTACACCTTC. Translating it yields CASSLTGVVNYGYTF.

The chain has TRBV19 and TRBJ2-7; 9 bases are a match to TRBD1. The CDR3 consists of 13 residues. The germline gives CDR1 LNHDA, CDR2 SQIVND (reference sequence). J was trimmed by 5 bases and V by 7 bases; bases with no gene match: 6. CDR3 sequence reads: CASKRDRDDEQYF. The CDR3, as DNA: TGTGCCAGTAAAAGGGACAGGGACGACGAGCAGTACTTC.

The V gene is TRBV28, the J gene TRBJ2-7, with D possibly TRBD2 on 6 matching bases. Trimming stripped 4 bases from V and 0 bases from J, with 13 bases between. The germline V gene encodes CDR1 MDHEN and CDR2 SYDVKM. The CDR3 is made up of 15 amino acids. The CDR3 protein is CASSSTMGGSYEQYF. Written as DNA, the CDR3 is TGTGCCAGCAGTTCCACAATGGGGGGCTCCTACGAGCAGTACTTC.

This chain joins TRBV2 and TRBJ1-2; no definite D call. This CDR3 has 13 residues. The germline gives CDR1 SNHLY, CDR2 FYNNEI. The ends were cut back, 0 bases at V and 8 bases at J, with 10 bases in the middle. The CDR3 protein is CASSEAPATGYTF. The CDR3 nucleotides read TGTGCCAGCAGTGAAGCCCCTGCAACAGGCTACACCTTC.

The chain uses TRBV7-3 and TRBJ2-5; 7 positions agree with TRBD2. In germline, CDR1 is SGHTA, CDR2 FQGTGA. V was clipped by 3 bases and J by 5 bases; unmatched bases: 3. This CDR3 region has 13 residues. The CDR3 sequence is CASSFREGETQYF. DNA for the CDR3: TGTGCCAGCAGCTTTAGGGAGGGGGAGACCCAGTACTTC.